What follows are 19 T cell receptor beta chains derived from one specimen sequenced in a study of blood T cell repertoires in COVID-19. TCRdb's copy holds only in-frame clones and misses some; the assay was immunoSEQ multiplex PCR. The profile covers roughly 130,000 clones, with about four fifths appearing a single time and less than 15% taken by the ten largest. Sample: peripheral blood. The receptor source for this set is a man older than 75 with acute or convalescent COVID-19.

The chain combines TRBV5-1 with TRBJ1-4; D perhaps matches TRBD1 (6 bases). Trimming pared 0 bases from V and 0 bases from J, leaving 6 bases between. The V gene's germline CDR1 is SGHRS and CDR2 YFSETQ. The CDR3 loop spans 15 amino acids. CDR3 sequence: CASSLDRATNEKLFF. The CDR3 coding sequence is TGCGCCAGCAGCTTGGACAGGGCAACTAATGAAAAACTGTTTTTT.

The rearrangement uses TRBV28 and TRBJ1-6; no clear D gene. This CDR3 contains 16 residues. The ends were cut back, 3 bases at V and 7 bases at J, with 16 bases in the middle. CDR1 and CDR2 (germline): MDHEN, SYDVKM. DNA for the CDR3: TGTGCCAGCAGTTTTCCGAGTTTAGAAAGAAATTCACCCCTCCACTTT. Protein product: CASSFPSLERNSPLHF.

This clone turned up a few times. The V call is TRBV4-3, the J call TRBJ2-1; D gene uncertain. V lost 0 bases and J 4 bases, leaving 10 bases between the germline ends. CDR1 and CDR2 from the germline V gene are LGHNA and YSLEER. This CDR3 comprises 15 residues. The CDR3: CASSQEATRYNEQFF. The CDR3 DNA reads TGCGCCAGCAGCCAAGAGGCGACAAGGTACAATGAGCAGTTCTTC.

V and J are TRBV27 and TRBJ2-2, with 9 bases lining up with TRBD1. CDR1 MNHEY and CDR2 SMNVEV come from the germline V gene (reference sequence). Trimming took 6 bases from V and 4 from J; bases not matched to a gene: 6. The CDR3 contains 15 residues. As DNA, the CDR3 is TGTGCCAGCAGCGGGACAGGGCGGACCACCGGGGAGCTGTTTTTT. It translates to CASSGTGRTTGELFF.

The chain recombines TRBV28 with TRBJ2-5; 10 bases fit TRBD1. V gave up 5 bases and J gave up 5 bases; unmatched junction bases: 8. This CDR3 region has 15 residues. CDR1 and CDR2 from the germline V gene are MDHEN and SYDVKM. The CDR3 here is CASSPPTGGLETQYF. The CDR3 DNA sequence: TGTGCCAGCAGTCCGCCGACAGGGGGCCTCGAGACCCAGTACTTC.

The chain carries TRBV5-1 and TRBJ2-7, with D uncertain. The CDR3 is made up of 14 amino acids. Per germline, CDR1 SGHRS and CDR2 YFSETQ. Deletions cut 4 bases from V and 1 base from J, with 12 bases between. The CDR3 bases are TGCGCCAGCAGCGTCGACATGTTATCCTACGAGCAGTACTTC. Encoded protein: CASSVDMLSYEQYF.

The chain uses TRBV4-3 and TRBJ2-7; D is unclear. CDR1 LGHNA and CDR2 YSLEER come from the germline V gene. Trimming removed 0 bases from V and 6 bases from J, with 12 bases in between. The CDR3 runs to 14 residues. CDR3 sequence (DNA): TGCGCCAGCAGCCAAGATAGAAGTATGCCCGAGCAGTACTTC. It is translated as CASSQDRSMPEQYF.

This clone was counted only a few times. The rearrangement uses TRBV7-6 and TRBJ2-3, with 7 bases lining up with TRBD2. Germline V gene sequence: CDR1 SGHVS, CDR2 FNYEAQ. This CDR3 contains 16 residues. J lost 2 bases, V lost 1 base, and 6 bases had no gene match. The CDR3 bases are TGTGCCAGCAGCTTAGGTTTCCGGGGGGTCACAGATACGCAGTATTTT. It is translated as CASSLGFRGVTDTQYF.

J is TRBJ1-4 and V is TRBV4-3; a possible D gene is TRBD1 (5 bases). V lost 3 bases to trimming and J lost 2 bases, with 10 bases between them. CDR1 and CDR2 (germline): LGHNA, YSLEER. This CDR3 has 15 amino acids. As DNA, the CDR3 is TGCGCCAGCAGCCATACAGGCTCGACTAATGAAAAACTGTTTTTT. Its protein is CASSHTGSTNEKLFF.

This chain uses TRBV7-2 with TRBJ2-7; 12 positions match TRBD2. The length of the CDR3 is 15 residues. The germline V gene has CDR1 SGHTA and CDR2 FQGNSA. V was pared by 5 bases and J by 2 bases, with 4 bases of the junction left unmatched. The DNA for the CDR3 is TGTGCCAGCAGCATCGCTAGCGGGGGGGCCTACGAGCAGTACTTC. Translated: CASSIASGGAYEQYF.

J is TRBJ2-5 and V is TRBV7-9; D perhaps matches TRBD2 (7 bases). V shed 6 bases and J shed 4 bases, with 12 bases lying between them. The CDR3 extends over 13 amino acids. Germline-derived CDR1 and CDR2 are SEHNR and FQNEAQ (reference sequence). CDR3 bases: TGTGCCAGCAGGTTCGCGGGGGCAGAGACCCAGTACTTC. This encodes CASRFAGAETQYF. The whole variable domain, remainder taken from reference TRBV7-9 and TRBJ2-5, is DTGVSQNPRHKITKRGQNVTFRCDPISEHNRLYWYRQTLGQGPEFLTYFQNEAQLEKSRLLSDRFSAERPKGSFSTLEIQRTEQGDSAMYLCASRFAGAETQYFGPGTRLLVL.

The rearrangement uses TRBV19 and TRBJ2-2; TRBD1 matches at 7 bases. The ends lost 7 bases at V and 2 bases at J; junction bases unmatched: 10. The CDR3 covers 16 residues. Germline lookup yields CDR1 LNHDA and CDR2 SQIVND (reference sequence). The CDR3 loop is CASTAGQGVNTGELFF. The CDR3 nucleotides are TGTGCCAGTACCGCCGGCCAGGGGGTAAACACCGGGGAGCTGTTTTTT.

There are a few counts of this clone. V usage is TRBV2 and J usage is TRBJ1-1, with 7 bases lining up with TRBD1. J gave up 3 bases and V 2 bases, and 15 bases lay outside the gene matches. Per the germline V gene, CDR1 is SNHLY and CDR2 is FYNNEI. The CDR3 spans 18 residues. CDR3 nucleotides: TGTGCCAGCAGTGAAAGAGGGACAGCTTTGTTTATCGACACTGAAGCTTTCTTT. Encoded protein: CASSERGTALFIDTEAFF. The whole variable domain, filled in from reference TRBV2 and TRBJ1-1, reads EPEVTQTPSHQVTQMGQEVILRCVPISNHLYFYWYRQILGQKVEFLVSFYNNEISEKSEIFDDQFSVERPDGSNFTLKIRSTKLEDSAMYFCASSERGTALFIDTEAFFGQGTRLTVV.

This clone was detected many times. The V gene is TRBV2, the J gene TRBJ2-1; 8 bases agree with TRBD1. The V and J ends lost 11 bases and 8 bases, in that order; junction bases with no gene match: 11. The CDR3 totals 13 residues. Germline V gene sequence: CDR1 SNHLY, CDR2 FYNNEI. The CDR3 protein is CAGLTGEFDEQFF. DNA for the CDR3: TGTGCCGGATTGACAGGGGAGTTCGATGAGCAGTTCTTC.

The chain couples TRBV30 to TRBJ2-2, with D tentatively TRBD2 (6 bases). CDR1 is GTSNPN, CDR2 SVGIG, per germline (reference sequence). This CDR3 has 11 amino acids. V was trimmed by 7 bases and J by 4 bases, leaving 7 bases between them. CDR3 sequence reads: CALRGTGELFF. The DNA of the CDR3 is TGTGCCTTGCGGGGCACCGGGGAGCTGTTTTTT.

V usage is TRBV5-1 and J usage is TRBJ1-5, with 8 bases fitting TRBD1. V shed 3 bases and J 5 bases; nucleotides not matched to a gene: 7. Germline CDR1 SGHRS, CDR2 YFSETQ. The CDR3 consists of 15 residues. The CDR3 region is CASSSTGGPDQPQHF. The CDR3 coding sequence is TGCGCCAGCAGCTCTACAGGGGGTCCGGATCAGCCCCAGCATTTT.

CDR3 bases: TGCGCCAGCAGCTTGGCACTCACCGGGGAGCTGTTTTTT. Translated, it gives CASSLALTGELFF. The gene calls are TRBV5-1 and TRBJ2-2; unclear D gene. The germline V gene has CDR1 SGHRS and CDR2 YFSETQ. V lost 0 bases and J lost 4, with 4 bases in between. This CDR3 comprises 13 residues.

The table lists this clone with a few counts. This chain connects TRBV6-1 to TRBJ2-2, with D tentatively TRBD1 (6 bases). Trimming removed 4 bases at V and 1 base at J, with 22 bases between. Germline V gene sequence: CDR1 MNHNS, CDR2 SASEGT. CDR3 length: 19 residues. The CDR3 loop is CASSVRGERGTMNTGELFF. The CDR3 DNA follows: TGTGCCAGCAGTGTTCGAGGGGAAAGGGGGACAATGAACACCGGGGAGCTGTTTTTT.

To note about this clone: A junction end diverges from the germline sequence, so it may reflect a read error. The chain joins TRBV28 to TRBJ1-5; D ambiguous. There are 12 residues in the CDR3. Germline V CDR1 and CDR2: MDHEN, SYDVKM. This CDR3 is CASSLFNRPQHF. Written as DNA, the CDR3 is TGTGCCAGCAGTTTGTTTAATCGGCCCCAGCATTTT. The full variable domain, in which reference TRBV28 and TRBJ1-5 provide the parts outside the CDR3, is DVKVTQSSRYLVKRTGEKVFLECVQDMDHENMFWYRQDPGLGLRLIYFSYDVKMKEKGDIPEGYSVSREKKERFSLILESASTNQTSMYLCASSLFNRPQHFGDGTRLSIL.